This T cell receptor (beta chain) was identified during a study of T-cell reconstitution after alpha-beta-depleted transplantation in children. Using unique molecular identifiers, the investigators prepared the TCRbeta library. MiXCR, run by TCRdb on the PCR reads, gives a single entry per CDR3 protein. The repertoire holds about 120,000 distinct CDR3 sequences, with 10% as singletons. CDR1 is DFQATT, CDR2 SNEGSKA, per germline (reference sequence). The ends lost 0 bases at V and 7 bases at J; junction bases unmatched: 12. This CDR3 is built from 17 residues. The chain couples TRBV20-1 to TRBJ2-1; 10 bases are shared with TRBD2. The source was PBMCs from the stem cell graft donor, collected from the stem cell graft. The TCR comes from a human donor who donated a stem cell graft to a child with acute lymphoblastic leukemia. CDR3 region: CSARDPRRAGGSNEQFF. CDR3 DNA: TGCAGTGCTAGAGACCCTCGGCGAGCGGGGGGGAGTAATGAGCAGTTCTTC.